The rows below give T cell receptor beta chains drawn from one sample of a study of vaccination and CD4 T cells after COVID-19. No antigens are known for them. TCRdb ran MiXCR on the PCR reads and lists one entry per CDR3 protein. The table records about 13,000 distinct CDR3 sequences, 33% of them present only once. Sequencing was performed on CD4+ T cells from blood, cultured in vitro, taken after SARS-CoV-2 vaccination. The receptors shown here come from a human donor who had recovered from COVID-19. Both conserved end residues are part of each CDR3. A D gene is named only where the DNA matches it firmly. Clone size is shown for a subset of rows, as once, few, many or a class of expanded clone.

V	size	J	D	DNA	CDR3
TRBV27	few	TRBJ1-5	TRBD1	TGTGCCAGCAGTCTAAACAGGGGGCTGAATCAGCCCCAGCATTTT	CASSLNRGLNQPQHF
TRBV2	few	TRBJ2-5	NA	TGTGCCAGCGCATACGAGACCCAGTACTTC	CASAYETQYF
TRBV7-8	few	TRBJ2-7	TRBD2	TGTGCCAGCAGCTCGCGGGGAGGGTACCCCTACGAGCAGTACTTC	CASSSRGGYPYEQYF
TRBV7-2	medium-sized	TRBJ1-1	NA	TGTGCCAGCAGCTTATTAGGAGTCGAAGCTTTCTTT	CASSLLGVEAFF
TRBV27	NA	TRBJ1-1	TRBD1	TGTGCCAGCAGTCTCCTCTCGGGGACAGGGGTAACTGAAGCTTTCTTT	CASSLLSGTGVTEAFF
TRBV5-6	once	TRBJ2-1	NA	TGTGCCAGCAGCTTTCACGACAATGAGCAGTTCTTC	CASSFHDNEQFF
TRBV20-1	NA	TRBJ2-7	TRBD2	TGCAGTGCTAGAGATTTGACTAGCGGGAGCATCCACGAGCAGTACTTC	CSARDLTSGSIHEQYF
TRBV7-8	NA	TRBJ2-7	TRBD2	TGTGCCAGCAGCTCGCGGACTAGCGGGAGTAGGGGCGAGCAGTACTTC	CASSSRTSGSRGEQYF
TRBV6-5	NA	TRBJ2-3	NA	TGTGCCAGCAGTTACAAGGGGGTCACAGATACGCAGTATTTT	CASSYKGVTDTQYF
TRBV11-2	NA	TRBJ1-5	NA	TGTGCCAGCAGCTTAGACCCAGCCACCGTCCAGCCCCAGCATTTT	CASSLDPATVQPQHF
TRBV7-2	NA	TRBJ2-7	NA	TGTGCCAGCAGCTTAGGGCTAGCAGGCCGGGTGAGCTACGAGCAGTACTTC	CASSLGLAGRVSYEQYF
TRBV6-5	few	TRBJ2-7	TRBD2	TGTGCCAGCAGTTCCGCAGGTCGTAGCGGGAGTCGAACCTACGAGCAGTACTTC	CASSSAGRSGSRTYEQYF
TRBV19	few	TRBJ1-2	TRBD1	TGTGCCAGTAGTCTCCCCGGGACAGGGGGCTATGGCTACACCTTC	CASSLPGTGGYGYTF
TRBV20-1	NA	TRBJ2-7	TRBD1	TGCAGTGCTACACCGGGACAGGGGTCCTACGAGCAGTACTTC	CSATPGQGSYEQYF
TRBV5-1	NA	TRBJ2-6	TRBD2	TGCGCCAGCAGCTGGACTAGCGGGAGCTCTGGGGCCAACGTCCTGACTTTC	CASSWTSGSSGANVLTF
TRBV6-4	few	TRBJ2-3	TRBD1	TGTGCCAGCAGCTGGACAGGGAGCACAGATACGCAGTATTTT	CASSWTGSTDTQYF
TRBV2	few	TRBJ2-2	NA	TGTGCCAGCAGTCCAACCCGAGGGGGACTCACCGGGGAGCTGTTTTTT	CASSPTRGGLTGELFF
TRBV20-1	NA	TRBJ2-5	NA	TGCAGTGCTCTAAGGAGGGGGAGCAAGGAGACCCAGTACTTC	CSALRRGSKETQYF
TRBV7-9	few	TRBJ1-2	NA	TGTGCCAGCAGCTCGCGAGGGGGGGGCGCTGACTATGGCTACACCTTC	CASSSRGGGADYGYTF
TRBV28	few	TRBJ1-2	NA	TGTGCCAGCAGTTTGAAGGGTTACGGCTACACCTTC	CASSLKGYGYTF
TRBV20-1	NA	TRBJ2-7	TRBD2	TGCAGTGCTAGACCTACTAGCGGGAGTCAATCCTACGAGCAGTACTTC	CSARPTSGSQSYEQYF
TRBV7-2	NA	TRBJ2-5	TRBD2	TGTGCCAGCAGCTTACGGCTAGCGGGAGGTGAGACCCAGTACTTC	CASSLRLAGGETQYF
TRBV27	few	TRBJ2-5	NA	TGTGCCAGCAGTTTAGCCCCGCCAGAGACCCAGTACTTC	CASSLAPPETQYF
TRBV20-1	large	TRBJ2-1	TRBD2	TGCAGTGCCACCAGGGGACTAGCGGCCGGTCGAACTTACAATGAGCAGTTCTTC	CSATRGLAAGRTYNEQFF
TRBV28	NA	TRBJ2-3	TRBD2	TGTGCCAGCAGTACCAGGTCGCCGCGGGAGGGCCTAGATACGCAGTATTTT	CASSTRSPREGLDTQYF
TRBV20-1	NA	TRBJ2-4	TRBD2	TGCAGTGCTAGCCCCCAACTAGCGGGAGGCTCCAAAAACATTCAGTACTTC	CSASPQLAGGSKNIQYF